This T cell receptor (beta chain) is drawn from a study of OX40 agonist ivuxolimab in advanced cancers. Study-wide results and caveats: Researchers did not establish what antigens the expanded peripheral T cells target.

This clone was detected only a few times. The antigen remains undetermined. In germline, CDR1 is SGHRS, CDR2 YFSETQ. The CDR3 totals 15 residues. Trimming at V came to 1 base and at J to 2 bases, leaving 6 bases not matched to a gene. Patients were excluded for autoimmune disease history or systemic immunosuppression. Samples of blood were obtained at baseline, on cycle 4 day 1, and on cycle 7 day 1. Here immunoSEQ multiplex PCR was the method, and the copy in TCRdb shows in-frame clones only, minus some. The sample includes roughly 75,000 clones, 85% to 90% of them seen just once. The rearrangement links TRBV5-1 to TRBJ2-7, with 7 bases identical to TRBD2. Sample: CD4+ or CD8+ T cells sorted from blood, taken in a trial of the OX40 agonist ivuxolimab. The clonotype was recovered from an adult with an advanced solid tumor such as melanoma, head and neck, liver or kidney cancer. The chain's CDR3 is CASSLKGGRAYEQYF. CDR3 DNA sequence: TGCGCCAGCAGCTTGAAGGGAGGGAGAGCCTACGAGCAGTACTTC.